Below are 5 T cell receptor beta chains sequenced from a single sample in a study of T-cell reconstitution after alpha-beta-depleted transplantation in children. Unique molecular identifiers were used in preparing the TCRbeta library. TCRdb called the PCR reads again in MiXCR, with one record for every CDR3 protein. The sample has around 600,000 distinct CDR3 sequences; 23% are singletons. Sequencing used PBMCs, mostly from graft donor cells, obtained 360 days after TCRalphabeta/CD19-depleted stem cell transplant. Receptors were obtained from a boy under two years old who had a stem cell transplant for acute myeloid leukemia, so the T cells may come from the graft donor.

The CDR3 loop is CASSLGQTGGWTDTQYF. CDR3 DNA sequence: TGTGCCAGCAGCTTAGGACAGACAGGGGGTTGGACAGATACGCAGTATTTT. This sequence joins TRBV7-9 and TRBJ2-3; 9 bases are a match to TRBD1. The CDR3 has 17 residues. Germline V gene data show CDR1 as SEHNR and CDR2 as FQNEAQ (reference sequence). V shed 1 base, J shed 3 bases, and the junction held 8 bases outside the gene matches. The complete variable domain, with remaining parts taken from reference TRBV7-9 and TRBJ2-3, reads DTGVSQNPRHKITKRGQNVTFRCDPISEHNRLYWYRQTLGQGPEFLTYFQNEAQLEKSRLLSDRFSAERPKGSFSTLEIQRTEQGDSAMYLCASSLGQTGGWTDTQYFGPGTRLTVL.

The CDR3 DNA sequence: TGTGCCAGCAGCTTTTCGGCCTTGGGCACTGAAGCTTTCTTT. Its protein is CASSFSALGTEAFF. This chain connects TRBV7-8 to TRBJ1-1; D unclear. Germline CDR1 and CDR2: SGHVS and FQNEAQ. This CDR3 comprises 14 residues. V was trimmed by 3 bases and J by 4 bases, leaving 12 bases between them.

There are many counts of this clonotype. The chain carries TRBV20-1 and TRBJ2-4; TRBD2 matches 7 bases. The germline gives CDR1 DFQATT, CDR2 SNEGSKA (reference sequence). The CDR3 length is 13 residues. After removal of 0 bases from V and 6 bases from J, the junction contained 2 bases not matched to a gene. CDR3 bases: TGCAGTGCTAGAGAGGGAGGGATAAACATTCAGTACTTC. This gives the protein CSAREGGINIQYF.

This clonotype was detected ten times or more. CDR3 nucleotides: TGTGCCAGCCGCCGGGTCTTGATTGTCGACAAGGCTATTGGCTACACCTTC. It is translated as CASRRVLIVDKAIGYTF. The V and J genes are TRBV6-5 and TRBJ1-2; D uncertain. In germline, CDR1 is MNHEY, CDR2 SVGAGI. The CDR3 loop spans 17 amino acids. The V gene lost 8 bases and the J gene lost 7 bases, with 29 bases spanning the gap.

This chain connects TRBV29-1 to TRBJ1-1; D is undetermined. Germline V lookup: CDR1 SQVTM, CDR2 ANQGSEA. The CDR3 totals 14 residues. V gave up 4 bases and J gave up 0 bases, with 12 bases separating them. The CDR3 loop reads CSVAFVLVNTEAFF. In DNA form, the CDR3 reads TGCAGCGTTGCTTTTGTATTAGTGAACACTGAAGCTTTCTTT.